The 28 T cell receptor beta chains presented below share a single source sample, sequenced in a study of T cells in localized non-small cell lung cancer. Profiled with immunoSEQ multiplex PCR; TCRdb holds only in-frame clones, not every one. The top ten clones hold 4.2% of a sample with some 10,000 clones, less than 60% of them seen once. The sequences come from lymph node tissue, collected before any cancer treatment. The receptor set was obtained from a woman between 35 and 70 years old with stage II squamous cell lung carcinoma.

The chain combines TRBV11-3 with TRBJ1-4; 7 bases agree with TRBD1. This CDR3 has 14 amino acids. CDR1 is SGHNT, CDR2 YENEEA, per germline. With V trimmed by 4 bases and J by 4 bases, 3 bases remained unmatched. CDR3 protein: CASSSTGFNEKLFF. In DNA, the CDR3 is TGTGCCAGCAGCTCGACAGGGTTTAATGAAAAACTGTTTTTT.

The V and J genes are TRBV23-1 and TRBJ1-1; 11 bases line up with TRBD1. TRBV23-1 falls under the ORF class, with uncertain function. The V gene end was trimmed by 0 bases and the J gene end by 3 bases; junction bases not matched to a gene: 0. The CDR3 loop spans 15 amino acids. Written as DNA, the CDR3 is TGCGCCAGCAGTCAATCGGGACAGGGGGACACTGAAGCTTTCTTT. Translated: CASSQSGQGDTEAFF.

This clone was found many times. This chain connects TRBV6-8 to TRBJ2-7; either TRBD1 or TRBD2 may supply D (5 bases each). CDR3 length: 14 amino acids. Germline CDR1 reads MNHGY; CDR2 reads SAAAGT. Trimming stripped 4 bases from V and 0 bases from J, with 10 bases between. The CDR3 loop reads CASSSTADSYEQYF. The DNA for the CDR3 is TGTGCCAGCAGTTCGACAGCGGACTCCTACGAGCAGTACTTC.

V usage is TRBV6-1 and J usage is TRBJ1-5; D is perhaps TRBD1 (6 bases). Trimming cost V 0 bases and J 9 bases, with 9 bases left between them. The CDR3 is made up of 13 amino acids. The germline V gene has CDR1 MNHNS and CDR2 SASEGT. The CDR3 spells CASSEADRRPQHF. The CDR3, as DNA: TGTGCCAGCAGTGAAGCCGACAGGAGGCCCCAGCATTTT.

The chain links TRBV28 to TRBJ1-1; maybe TRBD1 (5 bases). Looked up from germline, CDR1 is MDHEN and CDR2 is SYDVKM. With 6 bases removed from V and 0 bases from J, the gap between germline ends came to 11 bases. The CDR3 loop spans 14 amino acids. CDR3 amino acids: CASRVEGMNTEAFF. CDR3 sequence (DNA): TGTGCCAGCAGGGTGGAGGGGATGAACACTGAAGCTTTCTTT.

J is TRBJ2-1 and V is TRBV11-3; a weak D match, TRBD2 (6 bases). V shed 6 bases and J shed 6 bases, with 18 bases lying between them. This CDR3 contains 15 residues. Per germline, CDR1 SGHNT and CDR2 YENEEA. The CDR3 nucleotides are TGTGCCAGCAGTTATAGCGGAGTGGGTAGCAATGAGCAGTTCTTC. Its protein is CASSYSGVGSNEQFF. Combining the CDR3 with reference TRBV11-3 and TRBJ2-1 gives the whole variable domain EAGVVQSPRYKIIEKKQPVAFWCNPISGHNTLYWYLQNLGQGPELLIRYENEEAVDDSQLPKDRFSAERLKGVDSTLKIQPAELGDSAVYLCASSYSGVGSNEQFFGPGTRLTVL.

The chain uses TRBV29-1 and TRBJ2-6; 8 bases are shared with TRBD1. The germline V gene encodes CDR1 SQVTM and CDR2 ANQGSEA. V was pared by 4 bases and J by 4 bases, with 9 bases of the junction left unmatched. The CDR3 extends over 16 amino acids. The CDR3 DNA reads TGCAGCGTTGTTGGGCAGGGGGCGACCGGGGCCAACGTCCTGACTTTC. Its protein is CSVVGQGATGANVLTF.

The CDR3 DNA is TGCGCCAGCAGCACTGGACAACCGAGCGATGGCTACACCTTC. This translates into CASSTGQPSDGYTF. The genes are TRBV5-1 and TRBJ1-2; the D gene is possibly TRBD1 (5 bases). This CDR3 contains 14 residues. V lost 4 bases and J 6 bases, leaving 16 bases between the germline ends. CDR1 is SGHRS and CDR2 is YFSETQ in the germline V gene.

The chain couples TRBV28 to TRBJ1-1; unclear D gene. The CDR3 covers 12 residues. V lost 5 bases, J lost 7 bases, and 11 bases lay in between. The V gene's germline CDR1 is MDHEN and CDR2 SYDVKM. The DNA for the CDR3 is TGTGCCAGCAGTCTTGGACGGTTTGAAGCTTTCTTT. It is translated as CASSLGRFEAFF. Full variable domain (outside the CDR3, taken from reference TRBV28 and TRBJ1-1): DVKVTQSSRYLVKRTGEKVFLECVQDMDHENMFWYRQDPGLGLRLIYFSYDVKMKEKGDIPEGYSVSREKKERFSLILESASTNQTSMYLCASSLGRFEAFFGQGTRLTVV.

This clone was detected only a few times. J is TRBJ2-5 and V is TRBV6-8, with D possibly matching TRBD2 (7 bases). This CDR3 region has 14 residues. Germline V gene lookup returns CDR1 MNHGY and CDR2 SAAAGT. V was pared by 10 bases and J by 5 bases, with 20 bases between. The CDR3 DNA reads TGTGCCACGAGGGCTGGGGGGGCAGTGGAGACCCAGTACTTC. It translates to CATRAGGAVETQYF.

V is TRBV2 and J is TRBJ1-1; D remains ambiguous. Germline V gene lookup returns CDR1 SNHLY and CDR2 FYNNEI. V was trimmed by 1 base and J by 5 bases, leaving 11 bases between them. The CDR3 runs to 14 residues. The DNA of the CDR3 is TGTGCCAGCAGTGAAGGTGGCGGGAGGACTGAAGCTTTCTTT. Amino acids: CASSEGGGRTEAFF.

V usage is TRBV28 and J usage is TRBJ2-7; 9 nucleotides match TRBD2. The CDR3 contains 16 residues. J gave up 3 bases and V 5 bases, and 11 bases lay outside the gene matches. Germline V gene sequence: CDR1 MDHEN, CDR2 SYDVKM. The CDR3 DNA reads as TGTGCCAGCAGTCCTCGGGCTAGCGGGGTTATCTACGAGCAGTACTTC. Its protein product is CASSPRASGVIYEQYF.

This rearrangement joins TRBV19 to TRBJ2-2; 10 positions agree with TRBD2. Per the germline V gene, CDR1 is LNHDA and CDR2 is SQIVND (reference sequence). The V segment lost 4 bases and the J segment 7 bases; nucleotides outside the gene matches: 9. The CDR3 totals 16 residues. The CDR3 sequence is CASSTPTSGSIGELFF. The DNA of the CDR3 is TGTGCCAGTAGTACCCCGACTAGCGGGTCCATCGGGGAGCTGTTTTTT.

This clone has only a few counts. V gene TRBV15 combines with J gene TRBJ1-1, with D unresolved. The CDR3 has 15 residues. Germline values: CDR1 LNHNV, CDR2 YYDKDF (reference sequence). V was shortened by 0 bases and J by 1 base, with 9 bases between the two germline ends. CDR3 amino acids: CATSRDNWENTEAFF. In nucleotides, the CDR3 is TGTGCCACCAGCAGAGACAATTGGGAGAACACTGAAGCTTTCTTT.

The rearrangement joins TRBV19 to TRBJ2-2; 10 nucleotides match TRBD2. The V segment lost 7 bases and the J segment 5 bases; nucleotides outside the gene matches: 10. This CDR3 contains 16 residues. Germline CDR1 is LNHDA and CDR2 is SQIVND (reference sequence). The CDR3 is CASKLAGNSGTGELFF. DNA for the CDR3: TGTGCCAGTAAACTAGCGGGGAACTCTGGGACCGGGGAGCTGTTTTTT.

J is TRBJ1-1 and V is TRBV28; unclear D gene. V lost 7 bases to trimming and J lost 7 bases, with 16 bases between them. CDR3 size: 13 residues. CDR1 is MDHEN and CDR2 is SYDVKM in the germline V gene. The DNA for the CDR3 is TGTGCCAGCACCCTTTGGGGAACCGGTGAAGCTTTCTTT. Translating it yields CASTLWGTGEAFF. Using reference TRBV28 and TRBJ1-1 for the parts outside the CDR3, the full variable domain is DVKVTQSSRYLVKRTGEKVFLECVQDMDHENMFWYRQDPGLGLRLIYFSYDVKMKEKGDIPEGYSVSREKKERFSLILESASTNQTSMYLCASTLWGTGEAFFGQGTRLTVV.

The gene calls are TRBV6-8 and TRBJ1-5; 8 bases map to TRBD1. The ends lost 6 bases at V and 2 bases at J; junction bases unmatched: 6. The germline V gene has CDR1 MNHGY and CDR2 SAAAGT. The CDR3 covers 15 residues. CDR3 protein: CASSMMGQGNQPQHF. CDR3 DNA: TGTGCCAGCAGCATGATGGGACAGGGCAATCAGCCCCAGCATTTT.

This chain uses TRBV5-1 with TRBJ2-3, with TRBD1 as a possible D gene (5 bases). CDR1 SGHRS and CDR2 YFSETQ come from the germline V gene. There are 17 residues in the CDR3. Trimming left V 1 base short and J 0 bases short, with 15 bases between. The CDR3: CASSLLGALGSTDTQYF. The CDR3 nucleotides are TGCGCCAGCAGCTTGCTAGGGGCTTTAGGGAGCACAGATACGCAGTATTTT.

The V and J genes are TRBV9 and TRBJ2-7; 10 positions match TRBD1. Per germline, CDR1 SGDLS and CDR2 YYNGEE. V trimming: 5 bases; J trimming: 6 bases; junction bases outside the gene matches: 8. The CDR3 is made up of 14 amino acids. This CDR3 is CASSRGTGVFEQYF. The DNA for the CDR3 is TGTGCCAGCAGTCGCGGGACAGGGGTATTCGAGCAGTACTTC.

This clone was counted between two and nine times. The rearrangement joins TRBV6-8 to TRBJ1-1; 9 positions match TRBD1. The V gene end was trimmed by 8 bases and the J gene end by 2 bases; junction bases not matched to a gene: 6. The CDR3 loop spans 14 amino acids. CDR1 is MNHGY, CDR2 SAAAGT, per germline. The CDR3 nucleotides read TGTGCCAGCCTACGGGACAGGGTAAACACTGAAGCTTTCTTT. Protein product: CASLRDRVNTEAFF.

V usage is TRBV9 and J usage is TRBJ2-7; D is unclear. From germline, CDR1 is SGDLS and CDR2 YYNGEE. Trimming removed 4 bases at V and 5 bases at J, with 13 bases between. CDR3 length: 13 residues. The CDR3 loop reads CASSPHEDDEQYF. CDR3 DNA sequence: TGTGCCAGCAGCCCCCACGAGGATGACGAGCAGTACTTC. Full variable domain (missing parts from reference TRBV9 and TRBJ2-7): DSGVTQTPKHLITATGQRVTLRCSPRSGDLSVYWYQQSLDQGLQFLIQYYNGEERAKGNILERFSAQQFPDLHSELNLSSLELGDSALYFCASSPHEDDEQYFGPGTRLTVT.

The rearrangement uses TRBV6-8 and TRBJ1-3; D uncertain. The CDR3 spans 14 residues. Germline CDR1 reads MNHGY; CDR2 reads SAAAGT. V was trimmed by 2 bases and J by 1 base, leaving 6 bases between them. The CDR3 is CASSYSLSGNTIYF. The CDR3 bases are TGTGCCAGCAGTTACAGCCTTTCTGGAAACACCATATATTTT.

Written as DNA, the CDR3 is TGTGCCAGTAGTCTCCGGGACAGTTACAGTGGGACCCAGTACTTC. This encodes CASSLRDSYSGTQYF. The J gene is TRBJ2-5, the V gene TRBV19; 7 bases agree with TRBD1. The length of the CDR3 is 15 residues. Unmatched junction bases numbered 13, after V lost 5 bases and J lost 7 bases. Germline-derived CDR1 and CDR2 are LNHDA and SQIVND (reference sequence).

The V gene is TRBV9, the J gene TRBJ2-2; D is possibly TRBD1 (5 bases). CDR1 and CDR2 from the germline V gene are SGDLS and YYNGEE. The CDR3 has 15 residues. V dropped 6 bases and J dropped 6 bases, with 18 bases sitting between them. The CDR3 DNA sequence: TGTGCCAGCACCCTCGGACACGCCGTACCCGGGGAGCTGTTTTTT. The encoded protein is CASTLGHAVPGELFF.

This clone turned up a few times. The chain uses TRBV11-3 and TRBJ1-2, with no clear D. V dropped 5 bases and J dropped 8 bases, with 18 bases sitting between them. The germline CDR1 and CDR2 sequences are SGHNT and YENEEA. The CDR3 spans 14 residues. The CDR3 DNA reads TGTGCCAGCAGCACCCCCGGAGCCTTCTGGGGCTACACCTTC. Encoded protein: CASSTPGAFWGYTF.

The chain links TRBV5-1 to TRBJ2-6; D unresolved. Deletions cut 3 bases from V and 0 bases from J, with 4 bases between. The CDR3 is made up of 14 amino acids. The V gene's germline CDR1 is SGHRS and CDR2 YFSETQ. CDR3 nucleotides: TGCGCCAGCAGCTATTCCTCTGGGGCCAACGTCCTGACTTTC. Translation: CASSYSSGANVLTF.

Comment on this clone: A junction boundary mismatches the germline segment, possibly from a read error. The rearrangement links TRBV6-8 to TRBJ1-3; D is unresolved. The CDR3 extends over 15 amino acids. The germline CDR1 and CDR2 sequences are MNHGY and SAAAGT. The CDR3 DNA is TGTGCCATCAGTGCTTCTATATTGGATGGAAACACCATATATTTT. It is translated as CAISASILDGNTIYF.

This chain uses TRBV28 with TRBJ1-2; 7 bases map to TRBD1. With V trimmed by 6 bases and J by 7 bases, 8 bases remained unmatched. The CDR3 consists of 13 residues. Per germline, CDR1 MDHEN and CDR2 SYDVKM. Written as DNA, the CDR3 is TGTGCCAGCAGCCCCGCAGGGGGATCTGGCTACACCTTC. Its translation is CASSPAGGSGYTF.